These T cell receptor beta chains were read from a single sample in a study of blood T cell repertoires in COVID-19. Produced via immunoSEQ multiplex PCR; TCRdb's table is partial and in-frame only. The sample carries 150,000 to 200,000 clones, 79% recorded once. Material for sequencing was peripheral blood. The receptors derive from a man aged 55 to 70 with active or convalescent COVID-19. CDR3s include the opening cysteine and the closing phenylalanine or tryptophan. A D gene is named only where the DNA matches it firmly. The listing skips clone size in some rows; elsewhere it reads once, few, many or a size class.

>TRBJ1-6|12|.|few|TRBV18
CASSQIRSPLHF
TGTGCCAGCTCCCAGATTCGTTCACCCCTCCACTTT
>TRBJ2-5|18|TRBD2|.|TRBV24-1
CATSDPPGSGVGQETQYF
TGTGCCACCAGTGATCCCCCCGGGAGCGGGGTAGGCCAGGAGACCCAGTACTTC
>TRBJ2-7|13|TRBD2|.|TRBV6-2/TRBV6-3
CASSLLAENEQYF
TGTGCCAGCAGTTTACTAGCGGAGAACGAGCAGTACTTC
>TRBJ2-1|16|TRBD2|.|TRBV20-1
CSASHSSGRVSDEQFF
TGCAGTGCTAGTCACTCCAGCGGGAGGGTTTCGGATGAGCAGTTCTTC
>TRBJ1-5|13|.|.|TRBV15
CATSDGSKQPQHF
TGTGCCACCAGCGACGGGTCCAAGCAGCCCCAGCATTTT
>TRBJ1-2|12|TRBD1|.|TRBV28
CASVTGGYGYTF
TGTGCCAGCGTAACAGGGGGCTATGGCTACACCTTC
>TRBJ2-7|15|.|.|TRBV18
CASSPNSGTSEEQYF
TGTGCCAGCTCACCGAATTCCGGGACATCGGAAGAGCAGTACTTC
>TRBJ2-7|15|.|.|TRBV3-1/TRBV3-2
CASSQNSGVAYEQYF
TGTGCCAGCAGCCAAAATTCGGGGGTAGCCTACGAGCAGTACTTC
>TRBJ2-5|12|.|.|TRBV29-1
CSVVKGRETQYF
TGCAGCGTTGTTAAGGGGAGGGAGACCCAGTACTTC
>TRBJ1-1|11|.|few|TRBV28
CASTEDTEAFF
TGTGCCAGCACCGAGGACACGGAAGCTTTCTTT
>TRBJ2-1|20|TRBD2|.|TRBV18
CASSPPGLAGGDSNYNEQFF
TGTGCCAGCTCACCGCCGGGACTAGCGGGAGGAGACTCTAATTACAATGAGCAGTTCTTC
>TRBJ2-3|15|TRBD2|.|TRBV18
CASSPTSGPGNTQYF
TGTGCCAGCTCACCCACTAGCGGACCGGGAAATACGCAGTATTTT
>TRBJ2-3|15|TRBD2|.|TRBV30
CAWMSGSGMVDTQYF
TGTGCCTGGATGTCCGGTAGCGGGATGGTGGATACGCAGTATTTT
>TRBJ1-1|16|TRBD1|.|TRBV6-2/TRBV6-3
CASSSQGAYVQGKAFF
TGTGCCAGCAGTTCACAGGGGGCCTACGTGCAGGGGAAAGCTTTCTTT
>TRBJ2-1|12|.|.|TRBV11-2
CASSLTGGEQFF
TGTGCCAGCAGCTTAACCGGAGGCGAGCAGTTCTTC
>TRBJ1-3|17|.|.|TRBV18
CASSPQKGSYSGNTIYF
TGTGCCAGCTCACCACAAAAGGGGTCGTACTCTGGAAACACCATATATTTT
>TRBJ2-2|16|TRBD2|once|TRBV5-1
CASAPKAGDRTGELFF
TGCGCCAGCGCCCCAAAAGCGGGAGATAGGACCGGGGAGCTGTTTTTT
>TRBJ1-5|12|.|.|TRBV19
CASSIWGQPQHF
TGTGCCAGTAGTATCTGGGGCCAGCCCCAGCATTTT